This record concerns one TCR beta chain sequence. The clone's antigen remains unknown. Nothing much larger sits one base from this clone, and base qualities are not available. CDR1 and CDR2 were assigned from the germline V gene as ENHRY and SYGVKD. The V end loses 3 bases and the J end loses 1 base, and a stretch of 13 bases separates them. From cysteine to phenylalanine, the CDR3 is 16 amino acids long. The retained sequence is limited to the CDR3, 48 bases, with the frame set at the first base. The data belong to a study of blood T cell repertoires in COVID-19 (dated by TCRdb to about 2020). In terms of the full investigation: Samples covering the acute and convalescent phases of COVID-19 were provided by collaborators in the United States, Italy and Spain. The material from the prospective study consisted of cDNA or gDNA derived from T cells, B-cell-depleted T cells, or PBMCs. The dataset comprised deeply sampled blood TCRbeta repertoires from subjects exposed to, actively infected with, or recovered from COVID-19. The repertoires were made available in a free public database intended to serve as a resource for research on the immune response to SARS-CoV-2. Samples were obtained from the ongoing ImmuneRACE study (first 160 participants) and from approximately 1,200 subjects provided by 6 global collaborators. The sample metadata nearly always contained a de-identified subject ID, COVID-19 status, age in years and sex. HLA class I and class II types, where available, came from metadata supplied by the sample provider rather than from assay-based typing.

Whole blood was collected in K2EDTA tubes by collaborating institutions according to the institutions' own protocols. For TCRbeta analysis, collaborators shipped samples as frozen whole blood, isolated PBMCs, or DNA extracted from either of those sample types. General conclusions and limits of the study: The amount of clinical and demographic metadata varied by source and participant and was provided uncurated.

TCRbeta CDR3 regions were amplified from genomic DNA using the immunoSEQ Assay, a bias-controlled multiplex PCR. The study's own analysis went as follows. The number of nucleated cells in each sample was estimated by amplification of reference gene primers within the assay. To quantify the absolute abundance of each unique TCRbeta CDR3 rearrangement, sequence reads were collapsed and filtered. For each sample, productive Simpson clonality was calculated by taking the square root of Simpson's diversity index across productive rearrangements. TCRdb mirrors the immuneACCESS table, restricted to in-frame sequences. Some clones are absent from its copies; in checked studies, under half trace to an unresolved V gene, and the reason for the others is unknown. The V and J calls and clone size come from that table; D and trimming were worked out from the DNA. The sample table lists under 150,000 clones, 90% of them with a count of one. Under 2% of the sample belongs to the ten largest clones.

The material sequenced was peripheral blood. The sequence came from a human donor with active COVID-19. The donor label of this sample is uncertain. The chain uses TRBV10-3 and TRBJ2-1; TRBD1 is a possible D gene, resting on 5 matching bases. The DNA reads TGTGCCATCAGTGAAAATCCACAGGCATCCTACAATGAGCAGTTCTTC. Protein translation: CAISENPQASYNEQFF.